This TCR beta chain was observed in a study of PD-1 blockade in classical Hodgkin lymphoma (dated by TCRdb to the early 2020s). Study-wide context: The study used CyTOF and TCR beta sequencing to define a peripheral blood immune signature of response to PD-1 blockade in classical Hodgkin lymphoma.

Reading the label with the study, this specimen's time point is: newly diagnosed, previously untreated cHL patient sample. CD4+ T cells were purified from thawed PBMCs by magnetic negative selection with a Miltenyi CD4+ T cell isolation kit. As a comparison group for the relapsed/refractory trial patients, PBMCs were sequenced from patients with newly diagnosed, previously untreated classical Hodgkin lymphoma. After peripheral blood was drawn into 8 mL Vacutainer Cell Preparation Tubes, PBMCs were isolated by centrifugation and then cryopreserved. Purified CD4+ and CD8+ fractions were generated only in cases for which an additional PBMC sample was available. Magnetically labelled cells were depleted on LS columns in a quadroMACS separator, and the flow-through was collected as the purified fraction. The CDR3 has 12 amino acids, counting the end cysteine and phenylalanine. The entry retains the CDR3 DNA only, 36 bases that are in frame from base 1. The V and J ends are trimmed by 5 bases and 8 bases, leaving 13 bases between them. The germline V gene specifies SGHDT as CDR1 and YYEEEE as CDR2.

Summary of the overall study and its limitations: Baseline TCR diversity was reported as lower in newly diagnosed patients than in healthy donors, and lower still in relapsed/refractory patients. Only a single clinical trial cohort was studied, and what caused the repertoire differences, possibly disease activity or prior therapy, remained undefined.

The Qiagen DNeasy kit was used to extract genomic DNA both from unsorted PBMCs and from the negatively selected CD4+ and CD8+ fractions. Using primers that anneal to V and J segments, immunoSEQ multiplex PCR amplified the TCR beta CDR3 regions. A synthetic immune receptor repertoire was used to minimize amplification bias, and remaining bias was computationally removed after sequencing. In the source study's methods: Custom Python scripts were used to quantify repertoire diversity as the Shannon entropy index. Unsorted, CD4+ and CD8+ repertoires were examined separately, except in combined analyses, for which CD4+ and CD8+ sequences were merged in silico. Here the immuneACCESS table is served through TCRdb, limited to in-frame sequences with V and J called. Missing clones are a known gap in these copies; in checked studies unresolved V genes cover under half, and the rest lacks a known reason. V and J calls and clone size are given by that table; D and trimming were obtained from the DNA. This sample comprises fewer than 40,000 clones, around 88% of them detected only once. The ten largest make up about 0.22% of the sample.

A note on this clone: What this receptor recognizes is not known. Per-base quality was not reported, and no clone a single base away is much larger than it.

The sequence links TRBV5-6 to TRBJ1-2; TRBD1 is a possible D gene, resting on 5 matching bases. Sequenced sample: CD4+ T cells from blood. This clonotype was sampled from a human donor with classical Hodgkin lymphoma. In nucleotides, the sequence is TGTGCCAGCAGTCCAGGGACTATGGGCTACACCTTC. Its product reads: CASSPGTMGYTF.